These 11 T cell receptor beta chains were all obtained from the same sample, sequenced in a study of vaccination and CD4 T cells after COVID-19. Treatment given: roughly 11-day PBMC culture with coronavirus spike peptide pools or control peptides (ViraFEST assay). Cultured CD4+ T cells had their DNA profiled by the Oncomine TCR Beta short-read assay. TCRdb ran MiXCR on the PCR reads and lists one entry per CDR3 protein. Counted here are several thousand distinct CDR3 sequences, just over 70% occurring once; the ten biggest clones make up under 45%. The antigens these receptors bind are not known. The source material was CD4+ T cells from blood, cultured in vitro. Every receptor here comes from a human donor who had recovered from COVID-19.

Remarks on this clonotype: Sequence at one end of the junction differs from germline and may be a read error. The chain employs TRBV20-1 and TRBJ1-2; D gene ambiguous. Germline CDR1 and CDR2: DFQATT and SNEGSKA (reference sequence). The CDR3 is made up of 15 amino acids. The CDR3 protein is CSAGEADTLVYGYTF. CDR3 DNA sequence: TGCAGTGCTGGAGAAGCCGACACACTCGTCTATGGCTACACCTTC.

The chain has TRBV7-9 and TRBJ1-2; D is possibly TRBD1 (5 bases). V lost 4 bases to trimming and J lost 2 bases, with 8 bases between them. From germline, CDR1 is SEHNR and CDR2 FQNEAQ (reference sequence). This CDR3 contains 13 residues. The CDR3 region is CASSSRQNYGYTF. The CDR3 bases are TGTGCCAGCAGCTCGCGACAGAACTATGGCTACACCTTC.

The chain employs TRBV20-1 and TRBJ1-2, with 10 bases matching TRBD1. This CDR3 contains 14 residues. V dropped 5 bases and J dropped 6; count of bases not matched to a gene: 9. CDR1 is DFQATT, CDR2 SNEGSKA, per germline (reference sequence). CDR3 in DNA: TGCAGTGCTGGGGGGGGACAGGGGCGCCATGGCTACACCTTC. Its protein is CSAGGGQGRHGYTF.

This chain connects TRBV7-4 to TRBJ1-6, with 7 bases lining up with TRBD1. The germline CDR1 and CDR2 sequences are SGHVT and SQSDAQ. The CDR3 totals 16 residues. Trimming removed 3 bases from V and 12 bases from J; junction bases left unmatched: 14. The CDR3 spells CASSFRVDRETKPLHF. The CDR3 nucleotides are TGTGCCAGCAGCTTCAGGGTCGACAGGGAAACTAAACCCCTCCACTTT.

V gene TRBV19 combines with J gene TRBJ1-5; D unclear. V was shortened by 6 bases and J by 9 bases, with 12 bases between the two germline ends. Germline CDR1 LNHDA, CDR2 SQIVND (reference sequence). This CDR3 spans 12 amino acids. The CDR3 protein is CASSLQMGPQHF. CDR3 DNA: TGTGCCAGTAGCCTCCAGATGGGGCCCCAGCATTTT. Looking up the rest from reference TRBV19 and TRBJ1-5 gives the full variable domain: DGGITQSPKYLFRKEGQNVTLSCEQNLNHDAMYWYRQDPGQGLRLIYYSQIVNDFQKGDIAEGYSVSREKKESFPLTVTSAQKNPTAFYLCASSLQMGPQHFGDGTRLSIL.

The rearrangement joins TRBV5-4 to TRBJ1-2; weak D call: TRBD1 (5 bases). The CDR3 sequence is 13 residues long. The V end lost 4 bases, the J end lost 7 bases, and 14 bases lay between the germline ends. Looked up from germline, CDR1 is SGHNT and CDR2 is YYREEE (reference sequence). The CDR3 reads CASSRDFTGGYTF. DNA of the CDR3: TGTGCCAGCAGCCGGGACTTCACGGGTGGCTACACCTTC.

This rearrangement joins TRBV14 to TRBJ2-7; unclear D gene. With 6 bases removed from V and 8 bases from J, the gap between germline ends came to 17 bases. The CDR3 is 13 residues long. The V gene's germline CDR1 is SGHDN and CDR2 FVKESK. The CDR3 here is CASSTTSGSKQYF. DNA for the CDR3: TGTGCCAGCAGTACGACCTCTGGCTCGAAGCAGTACTTC. The whole variable domain, remainder taken from reference TRBV14 and TRBJ2-7, is EAGVTQFPSHSVIEKGQTVTLRCDPISGHDNLYWYRRVMGKEIKFLLHFVKESKQDESGMPNNRFLAERTGGTYSTLKVQPAELEDSGVYFCASSTTSGSKQYFGPGTRLTVT.

V usage is TRBV18 and J usage is TRBJ1-2, with TRBD1 matching over 8 bases. Germline V CDR1 and CDR2: KGHSH, LQKENI. Unmatched junction bases numbered 11, after V lost 3 bases and J lost 8 bases. The CDR3 is made up of 15 amino acids. CDR3 in DNA: TGTGCCAGCTCACCTCTCGGGACAGGTCTAGGAGGCTACACCTTC. It specifies CASSPLGTGLGGYTF.

This clonotype was observed a few times. The chain carries TRBV7-9 and TRBJ1-2, with unresolved D. V lost 5 bases and J 3 bases, leaving 10 bases between the germline ends. CDR3 length: 13 residues. Per germline, CDR1 SEHNR and CDR2 FQNEAQ (reference sequence). The CDR3: CASSPIVDYGYTF. The CDR3 nucleotides read TGTGCCAGCAGCCCAATAGTCGACTATGGCTACACCTTC. The full variable domain, rest sourced from reference TRBV7-9 and TRBJ1-2, is DTGVSQNPRHKITKRGQNVTFRCDPISEHNRLYWYRQTLGQGPEFLTYFQNEAQLEKSRLLSDRFSAERPKGSFSTLEIQRTEQGDSAMYLCASSPIVDYGYTFGSGTRLTVV.

This clonotype was detected only once. The chain is built from TRBV20-1 and TRBJ1-1; possibly TRBD1 for D (5 bases). CDR1 is DFQATT, CDR2 SNEGSKA, per germline (reference sequence). V was cut by 5 bases and J by 9 bases, with 10 bases left in between. The CDR3 contains 10 residues. In DNA form, the CDR3 reads TGCAGTGCTGGGACTGTACAAGCTTTCTTT. Residues: CSAGTVQAFF.

The CDR3 region has the DNA TGTGCCAGCAGTCCTAGTCAGCCCCAGCATTTT. Translated, it gives CASSPSQPQHF. The chain uses TRBV28 and TRBJ1-5; D ambiguous. The CDR3 contains 11 residues. The germline V and J ends were trimmed by 5 bases and 6 bases, with 5 bases remaining between them. Germline CDR1 and CDR2: MDHEN and SYDVKM.